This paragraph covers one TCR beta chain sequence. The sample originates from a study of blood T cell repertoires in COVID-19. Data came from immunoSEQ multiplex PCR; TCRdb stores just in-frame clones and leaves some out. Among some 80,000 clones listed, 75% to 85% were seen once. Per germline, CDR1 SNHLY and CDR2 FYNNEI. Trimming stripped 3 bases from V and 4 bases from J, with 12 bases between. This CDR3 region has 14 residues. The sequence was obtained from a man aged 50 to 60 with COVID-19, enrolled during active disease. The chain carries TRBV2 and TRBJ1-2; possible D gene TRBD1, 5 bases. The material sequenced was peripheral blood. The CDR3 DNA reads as TGTGCCAGCAGTGAGGGCAGGGTGAGCTATGGCTACACCTTC. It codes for CASSEGRVSYGYTF.